The TCR beta chain under discussion was sequenced for a study of T cell responses to AZD1222 COVID-19 vaccine. The CDR3 consists of 13 residues. The germline V gene has CDR1 LNHDA and CDR2 SQIVND (reference sequence). Trimming pared 6 bases from V and 7 bases from J, leaving 15 bases between. Data came from immunoSEQ multiplex PCR; TCRdb stores just in-frame clones and leaves some out. The profile shows under 150,000 clones, about 91% of them singletons. This rearrangement joins TRBV19 to TRBJ2-5, with a tentative D call TRBD1 (6 bases). The material was peripheral blood, obtained 28 days after the second AZD1222 dose. This receptor was taken from an adult who received the AZD1222 COVID-19 vaccine. DNA for the CDR3: TGTGCCAGTAGGGAGACTACACAGGGGACCCAGTACTTC. Encoded protein: CASRETTQGTQYF.